A selection of T cell receptor beta chains follows, all from one sample in a study of neurological immune-mediated disorders. TCRdb reprocessed the 5' RACE reads with MiXCR, giving one entry per CDR3 protein. This table has tens of thousands of distinct CDR3 sequences, approximately 2.7% appearing once. Sequencing was done on a sample of PBMCs. These receptors were taken from a woman in her forties or fifties with multiple sclerosis. The CDR3 runs from the conserved cysteine through the conserved F or W. The order of the fields is D gene, V gene, clone size, J gene, CDR3 DNA, CDR3 protein. The D gene is left open where the match is weak. Clone size is shown for a subset of rows, as once, few, many or a class of expanded clone.

D: -
V: TRBV20-1
size: many
J: TRBJ1-5
DNA: TGCAGTGCTAGAGATGGCAGTTATAGCAATCAGCCCCAGCATTTT
CDR3: CSARDGSYSNQPQHF

D: -
V: TRBV15
size: many
J: TRBJ2-5
DNA: TGTGCCACCAGCAGCGGGATAACCCAGTACTTC
CDR3: CATSSGITQYF

D: -
V: TRBV5-1
size: many
J: TRBJ2-1
DNA: TGCGCCAGCAGAGGCCTCAGGATCAATGAGCAGTTCTTC
CDR3: CASRGLRINEQFF

D: -
V: TRBV6-5
size: few
J: TRBJ1-6
DNA: TGTGCCAGCAGTTACCTTAGCTCCTATAATTCACCCCTCAACTTT
CDR3: CASSYLSSYNSPLNF

D: -
V: TRBV5-1
size: many
J: TRBJ1-1
DNA: TGCGCCAGCAGCATTATGGCGGACACTGAAGCTTTCTTT
CDR3: CASSIMADTEAFF

D: TRBD1
V: TRBV5-1
size: medium-sized
J: TRBJ1-1
DNA: TGCGCCAGCAGCTCGGACAGGGGGCTGAACACTGAAGCTTTCTTT
CDR3: CASSSDRGLNTEAFF

D: TRBD1
V: TRBV15
size: many
J: TRBJ1-1
DNA: TGTGCCACCAGCTGGGACAGGGGGTTCACTGAAGCTTTCTTT
CDR3: CATSWDRGFTEAFF

D: -
V: TRBV10-3
size: many
J: TRBJ1-1
DNA: TGTGCCATCAGTGGTCTAGGGGCGAACACTGAAGCTTTCTTT
CDR3: CAISGLGANTEAFF

D: -
V: TRBV18
size: many
J: TRBJ1-2
DNA: TGTGCCAGCTCACCACAAGGGTCGGATGGCTACACCTTC
CDR3: CASSPQGSDGYTF

D: TRBD2
V: TRBV5-1
size: many
J: TRBJ2-5
DNA: TGCGCCAGCAGCGTTGGACTAGGAGAGACCCAGTACTTC
CDR3: CASSVGLGETQYF

D: -
V: TRBV12-3/TRBV12-4
size: many
J: TRBJ2-1
DNA: TGTGCCAGCAGCGCGGCTAGCTACAATGAGCAGTTCTTC
CDR3: CASSAASYNEQFF

D: TRBD2
V: TRBV10-3
size: many
J: TRBJ2-1
DNA: TGTGCCATCAGAAACACTAGCGGATCCTACAATGAGCAGTTCTTC
CDR3: CAIRNTSGSYNEQFF

D: -
V: TRBV7-2
size: medium-sized
J: TRBJ1-1
DNA: TGTGCCAGCAGCTTAGGGCAGAACACTGAAGCTTTCTTT
CDR3: CASSLGQNTEAFF

D: -
V: TRBV20-1
size: many
J: TRBJ2-3
DNA: TGCAGTGCTAGCCCGCCGGGGGACACAGATACGCAGTATTTT
CDR3: CSASPPGDTDTQYF

D: TRBD2
V: TRBV4-1
size: many
J: TRBJ2-1
DNA: TGCGCCAGCAGCCAAGCGTTCACCGGGACTAGAGTCTACAATGAGCAGTTCTTC
CDR3: CASSQAFTGTRVYNEQFF

D: -
V: TRBV20-1
size: many
J: TRBJ2-5
DNA: TGCAGTGCTCGCCGGACAGCAAAAGAGACCCAGTACTTC
CDR3: CSARRTAKETQYF

D: TRBD2
V: TRBV20-1
size: many
J: TRBJ2-1
DNA: TGCAGTGCTAGTAGGCGGGAGCATTACAATGAGCAGTTCTTC
CDR3: CSASRREHYNEQFF

D: -
V: TRBV29-1
size: many
J: TRBJ1-1
DNA: TGCAGCGTTGTGATAGGGAGCACTGAAGCTTTCTTT
CDR3: CSVVIGSTEAFF

D: TRBD2
V: TRBV20-1
size: many
J: TRBJ2-7
DNA: TGCAGTGCTCACGGCAAGCGGGAGACACCATACGAGCAGTACTTC
CDR3: CSAHGKRETPYEQYF

D: TRBD1
V: TRBV20-1
size: many
J: TRBJ2-5
DNA: TGCAGTGCTACGACAGGGGTAGAAGAGACCCAGTACTTC
CDR3: CSATTGVEETQYF

D: TRBD2
V: TRBV7-8
size: many
J: TRBJ2-5
DNA: TGTGCCAGCAGCCAAGGACTAGCGGGAGTCTGGGAGACCCAGTACTTC
CDR3: CASSQGLAGVWETQYF

D: -
V: TRBV20-1
size: many
J: TRBJ2-3
DNA: TGCAGTGCTAGAGATACACATACGCAGTATTTT
CDR3: CSARDTHTQYF

D: TRBD2
V: TRBV20-1
size: many
J: TRBJ2-3
DNA: TGCAGTGCTAGAGGGACTAGCCGAGCCGATACGCAGTATTTT
CDR3: CSARGTSRADTQYF

D: -
V: TRBV20-1
size: many
J: TRBJ1-1
DNA: TGCAGTGCTTCTGTAGGGGGTTTTTCTGAAGCTTTCTTT
CDR3: CSASVGGFSEAFF

D: TRBD2
V: TRBV4-3
size: many
J: TRBJ2-7
DNA: TGCGCCAGCAGCCAAGATATCTCCCCCTGGACTAGCGGGGGCGAGCAGTACTTC
CDR3: CASSQDISPWTSGGEQYF

D: TRBD2
V: TRBV10-3
size: many
J: TRBJ2-7
DNA: TGTGCCATCAGTGAGTCGAAGTTAGCGGGCCCCTACGAGCAGTACTTC
CDR3: CAISESKLAGPYEQYF

D: TRBD1
V: TRBV2
size: many
J: TRBJ1-1
DNA: TGTGCCAGCAGTGAGAAGACAGGGGGCACTGAAGCTTTCTTT
CDR3: CASSEKTGGTEAFF

D: -
V: TRBV19
size: many
J: TRBJ1-5
DNA: TGTGCCAGTAGTACAACAGGGTTAGGAAGCAATCAGCCCCAGAATTTT
CDR3: CASSTTGLGSNQPQNF

D: TRBD1
V: TRBV5-1
size: many
J: TRBJ2-5
DNA: TGCGCCAGCAGCACCGACAGGGGGCGCTTAGAGACCCAGTACTTC
CDR3: CASSTDRGRLETQYF

D: -
V: TRBV6-5
size: many
J: TRBJ2-5
DNA: TGTGCCAGCACCAGGGACATTGGTTATGAGACCCAGTACTTC
CDR3: CASTRDIGYETQYF

D: TRBD1
V: TRBV7-2
size: many
J: TRBJ2-6
DNA: TGTGCCAGCAGCTTAAGACTGGACAGGGTCTTGGGGGCCAACGTCCTGACTTTC
CDR3: CASSLRLDRVLGANVLTF

D: TRBD2
V: TRBV11-2
size: many
J: TRBJ2-3
DNA: TGTGCCAGCAGCATATTAGCCGGGACTAGCGGGGCCACAGATACGCAGTATTTT
CDR3: CASSILAGTSGATDTQYF

D: TRBD1
V: TRBV2
size: many
J: TRBJ2-2
DNA: TGTGCCACAGCGCGGGACAGGGACACCGGGGAGCTGTTTTTT
CDR3: CATARDRDTGELFF

D: -
V: TRBV7-2
size: many
J: TRBJ1-5
DNA: TGTGCCAGCAGCTTTGTGGGCAATCAGCCCCAGCATTTT
CDR3: CASSFVGNQPQHF

D: -
V: TRBV12-3/TRBV12-4
size: many
J: TRBJ2-2
DNA: TGTGCCAGCAGTCCCAGGGGAGCCGTTACCGGGGAGCTGTTTTTT
CDR3: CASSPRGAVTGELFF

D: -
V: TRBV6-5
size: many
J: TRBJ2-7
DNA: TGTGCCAGCAGTTACTTGCACGAGCAGTACTTC
CDR3: CASSYLHEQYF

D: TRBD2
V: TRBV20-1
size: many
J: TRBJ2-3
DNA: TGCAGTGCTAGAGGAGCGGGAGGGCCAGATACGCAGTATTTT
CDR3: CSARGAGGPDTQYF

D: TRBD2
V: TRBV20-1
size: many
J: TRBJ2-3
DNA: TGCAGTGCTAATGGGGGGGTCACAGATACGCAGTATTTT
CDR3: CSANGGVTDTQYF

D: -
V: TRBV12-3/TRBV12-4
size: -
J: TRBJ1-1
DNA: TGTGCCAGCAGTTCCCATCTGAACACTGAAGCTTTCTTT
CDR3: CASSSHLNTEAFF

D: -
V: TRBV7-8
size: many
J: TRBJ1-3
DNA: TGTGCCAGCAGCTTATCAGGGGCCGGAGGAAACACCATATATTTT
CDR3: CASSLSGAGGNTIYF

D: -
V: TRBV5-1
size: many
J: TRBJ1-1
DNA: TGCGCCAGCAGCTTGGCAGGGAGCCCTGAAGCTTTCTTT
CDR3: CASSLAGSPEAFF

D: TRBD2
V: TRBV9
size: many
J: TRBJ2-1
DNA: TGTGCCAGCAGCTGGGGACTAGCGGGGAGCAATGAGCAGTTCTTC
CDR3: CASSWGLAGSNEQFF

D: -
V: TRBV5-1
size: many
J: TRBJ2-3
DNA: TGCGCCAGCAGCCCGATGGAGACGAGAACAGATACGCAGTATTTT
CDR3: CASSPMETRTDTQYF

D: -
V: TRBV20-1
size: few
J: TRBJ2-3
DNA: TGCAGTGCTGGCGGGGGCAGCACAGATACGCAGTATTTT
CDR3: CSAGGGSTDTQYF

D: -
V: TRBV12-3/TRBV12-4
size: many
J: TRBJ1-2
DNA: TGTGCCAGCAGTCTCTTTAACTATGGCTACACCTTC
CDR3: CASSLFNYGYTF

D: -
V: TRBV4-1
size: many
J: TRBJ2-5
DNA: TGCGCCAGCAGCCAAGGATCCCGAGGGGAGAGGGAGACCCAGTACTTC
CDR3: CASSQGSRGERETQYF

D: TRBD2
V: TRBV5-1
size: many
J: TRBJ2-3
DNA: TGCGCCAGCACGCCCCGGACTAGCGATCCTACGCAGTATTTT
CDR3: CASTPRTSDPTQYF

D: -
V: TRBV21-1
size: many
J: TRBJ1-2
DNA: TGTGCCAGCAGCGTCTCGGACTACCCCTATGGCTACACCTTC
CDR3: CASSVSDYPYGYTF

D: TRBD1
V: TRBV7-2
size: many
J: TRBJ1-5
DNA: TGTGCCAGCAGCTACAGGTTGGACAGGGGCAATCAGCCCCAGCATTTT
CDR3: CASSYRLDRGNQPQHF

D: TRBD2
V: TRBV7-2
size: many
J: TRBJ2-3
DNA: TGTGCCAGCAGCCTATTTCGACTAGCGGACACAGATACGCAGTATTTT
CDR3: CASSLFRLADTDTQYF

D: -
V: TRBV7-6
size: many
J: TRBJ1-5
DNA: TGTGCCAGCAGCTTGAACAGCGGGAGTCAGCCCCAGCATTTT
CDR3: CASSLNSGSQPQHF

D: -
V: TRBV20-1
size: many
J: TRBJ1-2
DNA: TGCAGTGCTTCCCCCACAGGGATCGCCTATGGCTACACCTTC
CDR3: CSASPTGIAYGYTF

D: -
V: TRBV4-2
size: -
J: TRBJ1-1
DNA: TGTGCCAGCAGCCAAGAAGGCCTAGGACCGCTGAACACTGAAGCTTTCTTT
CDR3: CASSQEGLGPLNTEAFF

D: -
V: TRBV7-6
size: -
J: TRBJ2-5
DNA: TGTGCCAGCAGCTTAATTGGCAGGGAGGCAGAGACCCAGTACTTC
CDR3: CASSLIGREAETQYF

D: -
V: TRBV18
size: medium-sized
J: TRBJ2-7
DNA: TGTGCCAGCTCACCACAATCGCCCGAGCAGTACTTC
CDR3: CASSPQSPEQYF

D: -
V: TRBV2
size: medium-sized
J: TRBJ2-1
DNA: TGTGCCAGCAGCGCACAGGGAGGGCTATACAATGAGCAGTTCTTC
CDR3: CASSAQGGLYNEQFF

D: -
V: TRBV25-1
size: many
J: TRBJ2-7
DNA: TGTGCCAGCAGTGAAGAATATTACGAGCAGTACTTC
CDR3: CASSEEYYEQYF

D: TRBD2
V: TRBV20-1
size: many
J: TRBJ2-5
DNA: TGCAGTGCCAGGGAGGGGCATGGTGAGACCCAGTACTTC
CDR3: CSAREGHGETQYF

D: TRBD1
V: TRBV5-5
size: many
J: TRBJ1-2
DNA: TGTGCCAGCAGCCTCGCAGGGGGATATAACTATGGCTACACCTTC
CDR3: CASSLAGGYNYGYTF